This T cell receptor (beta chain) was identified during a study of CD8+ T cells in alopecia areata. Study outcomes and limitations: Lesional scalp, notably in alopecia totalis/universalis, had clonality above that of normal scalp.

RNA was isolated and reverse transcribed to cDNA, the sequencing template. Using immunoSEQ multiplex PCR, the repertoire was profiled, and TCRdb retains in-frame clones only, with some absent. The sample holds around 120,000 clones; around 50% are singletons and the top ten take about 11%. This clone was found once. Its antigen is currently unknown. PBMCs, the starting material, were the source of sorted CD4+ and CD8+ T cells. This clonotype was obtained from a human donor with alopecia areata. The source material was NKG2D-low CD8+ T cells sorted from blood.

In DNA, the CDR3 is TGTGCCAGCAGGGACTCAGGACAAGAGACCCAGTACTTC. It translates to CASRDSGQETQYF. The rearrangement joins TRBV28 to TRBJ2-5, with D possibly matching TRBD2 (5 bases). Germline CDR1 MDHEN, CDR2 SYDVKM. This CDR3 has 13 residues. V lost 6 bases, J lost 2 bases, and 10 bases lay in between.